The 27 T cell receptor beta chains below all came from one sample that was sequenced in a study of T-cell memory formation after mild COVID-19. TCRdb analysed the 5' RACE reads with MiXCR anew, one entry per CDR3 protein. The sample includes roughly 620,000 distinct CDR3 sequences, more than 15% seen only once; the top ten take around 11%. Material for sequencing was PBMCs or a T cell subset sorted from them (not recorded which). The receptors were gathered from an adult woman who had mild COVID-19 (a few samples of this study predate the infection). Cell type and time point are not known.

V is TRBV24-1 and J is TRBJ2-3; D is undetermined. The germline gives CDR1 KGHDR, CDR2 SFDVKD. The CDR3 loop spans 11 amino acids. Trimming shortened V by 12 bases and J by 0 bases, and 6 bases separated the two germline ends. CDR3 in amino acids: CAAGSTDTQYF. CDR3 coding DNA: TGTGCCGCCGGGAGCACAGATACGCAGTATTTT.

CDR3 loop: CASSLYIGRYNEQFF. In DNA, the CDR3 is TGCGCCAGCAGCTTGTACATTGGCCGTTACAATGAGCAGTTCTTC. The chain uses TRBV5-1 and TRBJ2-1; no clear D. Germline loops: CDR1 SGHRS, CDR2 YFSETQ. The length of the CDR3 is 15 residues. V lost 1 base, J lost 4 bases, and 12 bases lay in between.

The chain carries TRBV12-3 or TRBV12-4 and TRBJ2-1; the D is unclear. This CDR3 has 15 residues. Trimming removed 3 bases from V and 5 bases from J, with 14 bases in between. The CDR3 DNA reads as TGTGCCAGCAGTTTCAATCTGAGGACCAACAATGAGCAGTTCTTC. Translated, it gives CASSFNLRTNNEQFF.

This clonotype was recorded a few times. This rearrangement joins TRBV7-2 to TRBJ2-7; D gene unclear. The CDR3 is 12 amino acids. Germline lookup yields CDR1 SGHTA and CDR2 FQGNSA. V dropped 1 base and J dropped 5 bases, with 6 bases sitting between them. This CDR3 is CASSLVDHEQYF. In DNA, the CDR3 is TGTGCCAGCAGCTTAGTGGATCACGAGCAGTACTTC.

The V and J genes are TRBV12-3 or TRBV12-4 and TRBJ2-7; 11 bases agree with TRBD2. The CDR3 is made up of 19 amino acids. V gave up 8 bases and J gave up 0 bases; unmatched junction bases: 18. This chain's CDR3 is CASGSSSSGRFLSSYEQYF. The CDR3 DNA follows: TGTGCCAGCGGCTCTTCCTCTAGCGGGAGGTTCCTGAGCTCCTACGAGCAGTACTTC.

Many counts were recorded for this clonotype. The chain employs TRBV6-2 or TRBV6-3 and TRBJ2-1; D is unresolved. Germline CDR1 MNHEY, CDR2 SVGEGT. CDR3 length: 17 residues. V was cut by 3 bases and J by 3 bases, with 18 bases left in between. The CDR3 loop reads CASSYSRATSLYNEQFF. For the CDR3, the DNA is TGTGCCAGCAGTTATTCCCGGGCCACCTCGCTCTACAATGAGCAGTTCTTC.

This clonotype has a handful of counts. The CDR3 loop reads CATSDLRGAHTQYF. The CDR3 bases are TGTGCCACCAGTGATTTGCGGGGGGCTCATACGCAGTATTTT. The chain is built from TRBV24-1 and TRBJ2-3, with D perhaps matching TRBD2 (7 bases). CDR3 length equals 14 residues. Trimming shortened V by 0 bases and J by 7 bases, and 10 bases separated the two germline ends. The germline V gene has CDR1 KGHDR and CDR2 SFDVKD.

This clonotype came up a few times. This rearrangement joins TRBV7-6 to TRBJ2-3, with 9 bases that match TRBD1. Trimming took 1 base from V and 5 from J; bases not matched to a gene: 7. Germline V gene data show CDR1 as SGHVS and CDR2 as FNYEAQ. This CDR3 has 16 amino acids. The chain's CDR3 is CASSLGLQGAGDTQYF. CDR3 nucleotides: TGTGCCAGCAGCTTAGGACTACAGGGGGCGGGAGATACGCAGTATTTT. Filled out from reference TRBV7-6 and TRBJ2-3, the complete variable domain reads GAGVSQSPRYKVTKRGQDVALRCDPISGHVSLYWYRQALGQGPEFLTYFNYEAQQDKSGLPNDRFSAERPEGSISTLTIQRTEQRDSAMYRCASSLGLQGAGDTQYFGPGTRLTVL.

Only a few counts were recorded for this clonotype. In DNA, the CDR3 is TGTGCCTGGAGGACCACGACCCGGACAGCCTACGAGCAGTACTTC. Amino acids: CAWRTTTRTAYEQYF. The genes are TRBV30 and TRBJ2-7, with D possibly matching TRBD1 (6 bases). V was cut by 3 bases and J by 2 bases, with 17 bases left in between. The CDR3 loop spans 15 amino acids. Per germline, CDR1 GTSNPN and CDR2 SVGIG (reference sequence).

A few counts support this clonotype. The chain employs TRBV29-1 and TRBJ1-5, with 9 bases that match TRBD1. The CDR3 totals 12 residues. The V gene's germline CDR1 is SQVTM and CDR2 ANQGSEA. V trimming: 4 bases; J trimming: 7 bases; junction bases outside the gene matches: 2. CDR3 sequence reads: CSVGQGDQPQHF. The CDR3 DNA follows: TGCAGCGTTGGACAGGGGGACCAGCCCCAGCATTTT.

This clonotype was seen only a few times. The chain couples TRBV10-3 to TRBJ1-1; no clear D gene. CDR3 length: 13 amino acids. CDR1 and CDR2 from the germline V gene are ENHRY and SYGVKD. V lost 2 bases and J lost 1, with 5 bases in between. Written as DNA, the CDR3 is TGTGCCATCAGTGAGCGGGGGAACACTGAAGCTTTCTTT. It specifies CAISERGNTEAFF.

In this sample, this clonotype turned up a few times. The DNA of the CDR3 is TGTGCCAGCAGCTCGACAGGGGTAAATCCTGATGGCTACACCTTC. This encodes CASSSTGVNPDGYTF. This chain connects TRBV7-9 to TRBJ1-2; 8 positions match TRBD1. CDR1 is SEHNR and CDR2 is FQNEAQ in the germline V gene (reference sequence). The CDR3 length is 15 residues. The J segment lost 6 bases and the V segment lost 4 bases, leaving 10 bases of the junction unmatched.

The chain recombines TRBV7-6 with TRBJ1-6, with 9 bases identical to TRBD1. The CDR3 has 16 amino acids. V shed 5 bases, J shed 8 bases, and the junction held 10 bases outside the gene matches. In germline, CDR1 is SGHVS, CDR2 FNYEAQ. CDR3 DNA sequence: TGTGCCAGCAGCGAAGGGACAGGGAGACTTGATTCACCCCTCCACTTT. This gives the protein CASSEGTGRLDSPLHF.

This clonotype turned up a few times. This chain uses TRBV25-1 with TRBJ2-1; TRBD2 matches at 15 bases. Germline V CDR1 and CDR2: MGHDK, SYGVNS. The length of the CDR3 is 18 residues. V dropped 8 bases and J dropped 0; count of bases not matched to a gene: 8. The CDR3 DNA reads as TGTGCCAGCTCACCGGGACTAGCGGGAGGCCTCTCCTACAATGAGCAGTTCTTC. This codes for CASSPGLAGGLSYNEQFF.

The V and J genes are TRBV10-3 and TRBJ2-3; a weak D match, TRBD2 (6 bases). The V gene's germline CDR1 is ENHRY and CDR2 SYGVKD. V shed 3 bases and J shed 0 bases, with 13 bases lying between them. The CDR3 runs 16 residues. In nucleotides, the CDR3 is TGTGCCATCAGTGACCCGGGACTCGCTAGCACAGATACGCAGTATTTT. Protein sequence: CAISDPGLASTDTQYF.

The rearrangement joins TRBV4-1 to TRBJ2-1; 8 nucleotides align to TRBD1. CDR3 length: 17 amino acids. Unmatched junction bases numbered 9, after V lost 1 base and J lost 4 bases. Germline CDR1 and CDR2: MGHRA and YSYEKL. In nucleotides, the CDR3 is TGCGCCAGCAGCCAAGTTTTAGGACAGGGACCTTACAATGAGCAGTTCTTC. It yields the protein CASSQVLGQGPYNEQFF.

The chain combines TRBV5-6 with TRBJ1-2, with D uncertain. From germline, CDR1 is SGHDT and CDR2 YYEEEE. CDR3 size: 13 residues. V gave up 1 base and J gave up 5 bases, with 9 bases separating them. CDR3 sequence (DNA): TGTGCCAGCAGCTTGCACGGTGAATATGGCTACACCTTC. Encoded protein: CASSLHGEYGYTF.

The V gene is TRBV12-3 or TRBV12-4, the J gene TRBJ1-6; D is ambiguous. The CDR3 sequence is 13 residues long. V dropped 8 bases and J dropped 7 bases, with 12 bases sitting between them. The CDR3, as DNA: TGTGCCAGCGCCGATGGGGTCAATTCACCCCTCCACTTT. Protein: CASADGVNSPLHF.

The chain combines TRBV7-9 with TRBJ2-7; 8 nucleotides align to TRBD2. The junction had 13 bases not matched to a gene; V was cut back by 8 bases and J by 4 bases. The germline V gene has CDR1 SEHNR and CDR2 FQNEAQ (reference sequence). The length of the CDR3 is 15 residues. CDR3 sequence reads: CASGTSGTRRYEQYF. The CDR3 region has the DNA TGTGCCAGCGGAACCTCCGGGACTAGGCGGTACGAGCAGTACTTC. The full variable domain, rest sourced from reference TRBV7-9 and TRBJ2-7, is DTGVSQNPRHKITKRGQNVTFRCDPISEHNRLYWYRQTLGQGPEFLTYFQNEAQLEKSRLLSDRFSAERPKGSFSTLEIQRTEQGDSAMYLCASGTSGTRRYEQYFGPGTRLTVT.

This clonotype was observed once. The V and J genes are TRBV7-9 and TRBJ2-7; TRBD1 matches at 10 bases. CDR3 length: 16 residues. With V trimmed by 1 base and J by 7 bases, 10 bases remained unmatched. Germline CDR1 is SEHNR and CDR2 is FQNEAQ (reference sequence). DNA of the CDR3: TGTGCCAGCAGCTTAGTACGGGGGACAGGGGCGTATGAGCAGTACTTC. Protein sequence: CASSLVRGTGAYEQYF.

The chain is built from TRBV7-2 and TRBJ2-6, with D hard to call. Germline V gene sequence: CDR1 SGHTA, CDR2 FQGNSA. Trimming took 8 bases from V and 0 from J, leaving 14 bases between them. CDR3 length equals 16 residues. In nucleotides, the CDR3 is TGTGCCAGCGCTGGAAGGGTGAGCTCTGGGGCCAACGTCCTGACTTTC. Its protein product is CASAGRVSSGANVLTF.

Only a few counts were recorded for this clonotype. J is TRBJ2-3 and V is TRBV7-9, with 9 bases lining up with TRBD2. Germline-derived CDR1 and CDR2 are SEHNR and FQNEAQ (reference sequence). CDR3 length: 16 amino acids. The J segment lost 3 bases and the V segment lost 5 bases, leaving 9 bases of the junction unmatched. Here the CDR3 reads CASSTRAGGWTDTQYF. The CDR3 DNA follows: TGTGCCAGCAGCACTCGAGCGGGGGGATGGACAGATACGCAGTATTTT.

This clonotype came up a few times. V gene TRBV7-9 combines with J gene TRBJ1-1; tentative D call: TRBD1 (5 bases). The CDR3 length is 18 residues. The germline V gene encodes CDR1 SEHNR and CDR2 FQNEAQ (reference sequence). Between the trimmed V and J ends, which lost 4 bases and 1 base, there was a span of 22 bases. This CDR3 reads CASSSGGAVSQANTEAFF. The CDR3, as DNA: TGTGCCAGCAGCTCTGGGGGAGCCGTCTCTCAGGCGAACACTGAAGCTTTCTTT.

This clonotype was seen more than once but under ten times. The chain links TRBV13 to TRBJ2-7, with TRBD2 as a possible D gene (5 bases). Per the germline V gene, CDR1 is PRHDT and CDR2 is FYEKMQ (reference sequence). V was clipped by 4 bases and J by 6 bases, with 13 bases between them. The CDR3 length is 13 residues. CDR3 sequence (DNA): TGTGCCAGCAGCTCCAGAGGGCGCCCCGAGCAGTACTTC. It encodes CASSSRGRPEQYF.

This clonotype was observed a handful of times. The chain carries TRBV20-1 and TRBJ1-5; 9 bases agree with TRBD1. Trimming cost V 3 bases and J 8 bases; bases outside gene matches: 5. This CDR3 spans 13 amino acids. The germline gives CDR1 DFQATT, CDR2 SNEGSKA (reference sequence). CDR3 DNA sequence: TGCAGTGCTAGGGACAGGGGATGGAAGCCCCAGCATTTT. Encoded protein: CSARDRGWKPQHF.

This clonotype turned up a few times. The chain uses TRBV3-1 and TRBJ1-2, with unresolved D. CDR1 and CDR2 from the germline V gene are LGHDT and YNNKEL (reference sequence). V gave up 2 bases and J gave up 3 bases, with 10 bases separating them. This CDR3 comprises 14 residues. The CDR3 here is CASSQSGDYYGYTF. In DNA, the CDR3 is TGTGCCAGCAGCCAATCCGGGGATTACTATGGCTACACCTTC.

This clonotype showed up just a few times. The genes are TRBV14 and TRBJ2-1; 8 nucleotides match TRBD2. Germline-derived CDR1 and CDR2 are SGHDN and FVKESK. Trimming took 2 bases from V and 4 from J; bases not matched to a gene: 4. The CDR3 runs to 15 residues. In nucleotides, the CDR3 is TGTGCCAGCAGCCAACCGGGAGGGCCATACAATGAGCAGTTCTTC. Amino acid sequence: CASSQPGGPYNEQFF.